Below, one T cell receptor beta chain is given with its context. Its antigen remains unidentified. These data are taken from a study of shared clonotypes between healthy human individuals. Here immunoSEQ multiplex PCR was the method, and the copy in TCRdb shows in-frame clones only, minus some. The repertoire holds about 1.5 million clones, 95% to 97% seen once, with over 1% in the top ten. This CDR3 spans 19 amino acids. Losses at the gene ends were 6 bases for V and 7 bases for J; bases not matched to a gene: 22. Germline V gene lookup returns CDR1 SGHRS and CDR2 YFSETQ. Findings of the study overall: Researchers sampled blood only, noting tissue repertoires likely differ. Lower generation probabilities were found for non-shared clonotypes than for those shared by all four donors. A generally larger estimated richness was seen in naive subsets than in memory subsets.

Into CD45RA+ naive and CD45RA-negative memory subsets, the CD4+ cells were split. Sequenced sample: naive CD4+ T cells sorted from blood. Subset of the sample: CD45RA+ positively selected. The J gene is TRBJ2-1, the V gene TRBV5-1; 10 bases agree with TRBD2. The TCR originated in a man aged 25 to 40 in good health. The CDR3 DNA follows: TGCGCCAGCAACTTCATTCCCTCGGGGCTAGCGGGAGTATTGAATGAGCAGTTCTTC. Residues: CASNFIPSGLAGVLNEQFF.